This T cell receptor beta chain was documented in a study of CD8 T cells in ankylosing spondylitis (TCRdb year 2017). Regarding the complete study: The study profiled T cell receptor beta repertoires in healthy donors and ankylosing spondylitis patients to find disease-linked TCR variants. The full study cohort was made up of over 20 ankylosing spondylitis patients and 108 healthy donors. Peripheral blood was sampled, and synovial fluid was also collected from ankylosing spondylitis patients. Here is what the overall study found, with its caveats: According to the report, matched synovial fluid samples from ankylosing spondylitis patients were significantly enriched for the disease-linked clones. A TCR beta motif made up of several highly homologous amino acid variants appeared to be characteristic of blood from ankylosing spondylitis patients. The disease-linked clones had a CD8+ phenotype and were found at relatively low frequencies in peripheral blood. Some TCR beta motif variants had previously been reported in synovial fluid and blood of reactive arthritis patients, which suggested common disease-initiation mechanisms.

These reads were obtained on an Illumina HiSeq 2500. Quantitative 5'-RACE with molecular barcodes was used to prepare TCR beta libraries. Per the authors' processing: Disease-linked TCR variants were identified with a new computational method built on a probabilistic model of VDJ rearrangement. TCRdb itself trimmed the public reads at Q25 with fastp, ran MiXCR and retained productive beta chains. One record per CDR3 amino acid sequence lists the most common genes and DNA. The V and J calls come from TCRdb's annotation, not from the publication. This sample gives roughly 130,000 distinct CDR3 sequences in total; 6.5% to 9% of them show up just once. The top ten clones comprise about 12% of the sample. From its cysteine to its phenylalanine, the CDR3 spans 19 amino acids. Only the CDR3 part of the read is kept: 57 bases, read in frame from the first base. V is pared back by 5 bases and J by 10 bases, with 30 bases lying between the germline termini. The germline V gene (reference sequence) sets CDR1 to SGHAT and CDR2 to FQDESV.

This clonotype was observed at least ten times. Its specific antigen is unknown. No base-level quality is on record; no much larger clone is a single base apart. Sequences were obtained from blood, either unsorted or a sorted T cell fraction (not recorded which). This receptor was obtained from a male donor with ankylosing spondylitis or in good health (not recorded which). Rearrangement joined TRBV11-1 to TRBJ2-6; no confident D gene assignment can be made. For the CDR3, the sequence is CASSGEPVYRVPLSNVLTF. The DNA sequence follows: TGTGCCAGCAGCGGTGAACCCGTATATCGCGTCCCTCTGTCTAACGTCCTGACTTTC.